This T cell receptor (beta chain) came from a study of blood T cell repertoires in COVID-19. Study context: Samples of COVID-19 (acute and convalescent) were obtained from the United States, Italy and Spain.

This CDR3 has 13 amino acids. V trimming: 9 bases; J trimming: 5 bases; junction bases outside the gene matches: 8. CDR1 is MNHNS and CDR2 is SASEGT in the germline V gene. Study processing details: For nucleated cells, counts were estimated from reference gene primer amplification. The assay was immunoSEQ multiplex PCR, and TCRdb's table has in-frame clones only and misses some. V and J calls and clone size follow that table, whereas D and trimming were derived from the DNA. This table has roughly 320,000 clones, around 84% appearing once. What was sequenced was peripheral blood. The chain links TRBV6-1 to TRBJ1-1; TRBD1 agrees at 8 bases. This sequence was found in a man between 65 and 80 years old with acute or convalescent COVID-19. This CDR3 is CASTPGQVTEAFF. The CDR3 region has the DNA TGTGCCAGTACCCCGGGACAGGTGACTGAAGCTTTCTTT.